This TCR beta chain was observed in a study of tumor-infiltrating lymphocytes in primary liver carcinoma. About the research overall: Maximum tumor diameters ranged from roughly 4 to 10 cm, stage T1-T3 N0M0. Whole-study findings and limits: A fraction of only about 7.5-25% of top clones appeared in all five tumor regions.

This clonotype was seen ten or more times. No antigen is known for it. With a constant-region primer, TCR beta cDNA was made from approximately 450 ng of total RNA. Library construction for TCR beta comprised three nested multiplex PCR rounds performed with slightly modified ARM-PCR. Amplification in the first two PCR rounds was performed using TRBV1-TRBV30 forward primers and a C-beta reverse primer for approximately 10 cycles each. Each CDR3 protein is one row after TCRdb ran MiXCR on the multiplex PCR reads. The data hold roughly 70,000 distinct CDR3 sequences, with around 64% observed a single time. Germline lookup yields CDR1 SGHRS and CDR2 YFSETQ. The CDR3 has 14 amino acids. The V end was cut by 0 bases, the J end by 4 bases, with 7 bases between. Joint extraction of RNA and DNA used about 17-31 mg of bulk tissue that was unsorted.

This chain joins TRBV5-1 and TRBJ2-2; D unresolved. This TCR was sampled from a man aged 40-55 years with primary liver carcinoma and hepatitis B virus infection. What was sequenced was liver tumor tissue from sampling region 4. The subset was: tumor region T4, right-lateral pole. For the CDR3, the DNA is TGCGCCAGCAGCTTGGCTAGGTCCACCGGGGAGCTGTTTTTT. Amino acid sequence: CASSLARSTGELFF.